The source of this T cell receptor (beta chain) is a study of OX40 agonist ivuxolimab in advanced cancers. About the study: Ivuxolimab, an antibody acting as an agonist of OX40 (CD134), was used to treat patients. Averaging approximately 60 years in age, with a range of roughly 23 to 85, the cohort was around 87% male. Partial responses were recorded for three patients, including one with hepatocellular carcinoma and two with cutaneous melanoma.

V trimming: 5 bases; J trimming: 4 bases; junction bases outside the gene matches: 9. Germline CDR1 SGHVS, CDR2 FNYEAQ. The CDR3 is 16 amino acids. The method was immunoSEQ multiplex PCR; TCRdb's version includes in-frame clones alone and lacks a portion of them. Of 30,000 or so clones in the sample, approximately 80% were seen once. The sample consisted of CD4+ or CD8+ T cells sorted from blood, taken in a trial of the OX40 agonist ivuxolimab. The J gene is TRBJ2-5, the V gene TRBV7-6; 11 nucleotides agree with TRBD1. The source is an adult with an advanced solid tumor such as melanoma, head and neck, liver or kidney cancer. CDR3 loop: CASSIGQGAFGETQYF. CDR3 DNA: TGTGCCAGCAGCATCGGACAGGGGGCTTTCGGAGAGACCCAGTACTTC.